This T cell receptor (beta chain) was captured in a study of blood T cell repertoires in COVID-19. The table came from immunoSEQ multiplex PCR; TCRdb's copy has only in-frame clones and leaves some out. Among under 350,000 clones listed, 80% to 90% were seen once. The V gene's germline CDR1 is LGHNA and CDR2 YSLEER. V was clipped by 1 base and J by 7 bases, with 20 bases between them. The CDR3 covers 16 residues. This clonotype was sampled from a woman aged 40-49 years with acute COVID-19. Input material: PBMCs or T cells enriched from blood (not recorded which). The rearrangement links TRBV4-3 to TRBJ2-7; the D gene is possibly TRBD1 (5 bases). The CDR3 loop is CASSQGGPASLREQYF. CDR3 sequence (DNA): TGCGCCAGCAGCCAAGGGGGCCCGGCGTCCCTCCGGGAGCAGTACTTC.